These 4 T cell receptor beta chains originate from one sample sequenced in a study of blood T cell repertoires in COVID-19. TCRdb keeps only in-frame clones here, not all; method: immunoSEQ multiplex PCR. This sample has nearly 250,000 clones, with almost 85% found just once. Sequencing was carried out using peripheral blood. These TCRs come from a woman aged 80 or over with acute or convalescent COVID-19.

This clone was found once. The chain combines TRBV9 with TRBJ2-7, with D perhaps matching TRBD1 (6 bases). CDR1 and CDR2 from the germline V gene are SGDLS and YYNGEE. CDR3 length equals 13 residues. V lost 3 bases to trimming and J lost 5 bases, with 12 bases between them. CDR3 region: CASSASTGNEQYF. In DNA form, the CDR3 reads TGTGCCAGCAGCGCCTCTACAGGGAACGAGCAGTACTTC.

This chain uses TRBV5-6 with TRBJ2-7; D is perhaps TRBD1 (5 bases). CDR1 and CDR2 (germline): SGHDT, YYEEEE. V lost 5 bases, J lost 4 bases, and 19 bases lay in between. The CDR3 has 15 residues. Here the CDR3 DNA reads TGTGCCAGCAGTTCGACTTTGTACAGGCATTACGAGCAGTACTTC. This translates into CASSSTLYRHYEQYF. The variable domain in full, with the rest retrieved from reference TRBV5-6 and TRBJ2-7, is DAGVTQSPTHLIKTRGQQVTLRCSPKSGHDTVSWYQQALGQGPQFIFQYYEEEERQRGNFPDRFSGHQFPNYSSELNVNALLLGDSALYLCASSSTLYRHYEQYFGPGTRLTVT.

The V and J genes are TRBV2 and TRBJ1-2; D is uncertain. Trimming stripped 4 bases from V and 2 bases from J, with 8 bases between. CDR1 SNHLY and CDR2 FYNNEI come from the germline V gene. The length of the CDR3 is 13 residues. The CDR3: CASSAGENYGYTF. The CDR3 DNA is TGTGCCAGCAGTGCTGGGGAGAACTATGGCTACACCTTC. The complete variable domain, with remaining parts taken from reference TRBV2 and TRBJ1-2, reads EPEVTQTPSHQVTQMGQEVILRCVPISNHLYFYWYRQILGQKVEFLVSFYNNEISEKSEIFDDQFSVERPDGSNFTLKIRSTKLEDSAMYFCASSAGENYGYTFGSGTRLTVV.

This CDR3 is CASSYLRDRDLSGANVLTF. In nucleotides, the CDR3 is TGTGCCAGCAGTTACCTAAGGGACAGGGACCTCTCTGGGGCCAACGTCCTGACTTTC. The chain combines TRBV6-2 or TRBV6-3 with TRBJ2-6, with 9 bases identical to TRBD1. Germline loops: CDR1 MNHEY, CDR2 SVGEGT. This CDR3 is 19 amino acids long. V shed 2 bases, J shed 0 bases, and the junction held 8 bases outside the gene matches.